Below are 4 T cell receptor beta chains sequenced from a single sample in a study of blood T cell repertoires in COVID-19. Generated by immunoSEQ multiplex PCR, the TCRdb table keeps only in-frame clones and is missing some. In the table there are under 200,000 clones, around 82% of which are singletons. Input material: PBMCs or T cells enriched from blood (not recorded which). Receptors originate from a woman aged 60-75 years with acute COVID-19.

The genes are TRBV25-1 and TRBJ1-6; TRBD1 matches 9 bases. Per the germline V gene, CDR1 is MGHDK and CDR2 is SYGVNS. Trimming took 1 base from V and 7 from J; bases not matched to a gene: 5. This CDR3 comprises 16 residues. The CDR3 protein is CASSESRTGENSPLHF. The CDR3 nucleotides are TGTGCCAGCAGTGAATCCCGGACAGGGGAGAATTCACCCCTCCACTTT.

The chain uses TRBV19 and TRBJ1-2; TRBD1 agrees at 8 bases. The V gene's germline CDR1 is LNHDA and CDR2 SQIVND (reference sequence). The CDR3 is made up of 13 amino acids. With 5 bases clipped from V and 5 bases from J, the junction kept 4 bases outside the gene matches. The CDR3 spells CASSVTGGYGYTF. The CDR3 bases are TGTGCCAGTAGTGTAACAGGGGGGTATGGCTACACCTTC.

V gene TRBV29-1 combines with J gene TRBJ2-7, with 7 bases lining up with TRBD2. Germline values: CDR1 SQVTM, CDR2 ANQGSEA. V gave up 2 bases and J gave up 5 bases; unmatched junction bases: 9. This CDR3 contains 14 residues. The CDR3: CSVERIEGTNEQYF. In DNA, the CDR3 is TGCAGCGTTGAACGGATCGAGGGGACTAACGAGCAGTACTTC.

The rearrangement links TRBV5-6 to TRBJ2-1, with no clear D. CDR1 is SGHDT, CDR2 YYEEEE, per germline. The V end was cut by 1 base, the J end by 3 bases, with 5 bases between. The CDR3 loop spans 13 amino acids. CDR3 sequence reads: CASSLLLYNEQFF. The CDR3 DNA follows: TGTGCCAGCAGCTTGCTACTCTACAATGAGCAGTTCTTC.